Sequencing of this T cell receptor beta chain was carried out in a study of T cells after posttransplantation cyclophosphamide. Cyclophosphamide on days +3 and +4 followed busulfan-fludarabine conditioning and a marrow graft. General observations from the study: Donor-recipient repertoire similarity was low at 1-2 months, rising over year one. Recipient CMV seropositivity and CMV reactivation strongly tracked TRB clonality. Blood and skin or GI T cell repertoires showed limited TRB overlap.

Germline V gene lookup returns CDR1 SGHKS and CDR2 YYEKEE (reference sequence). CDR3 length: 14 amino acids. The V gene lost 2 bases and the J gene lost 8 bases, with 11 bases spanning the gap. Repertoires were generated with immunoSEQ multiplex PCR, while TCRdb's copy carries only in-frame clones and drops some. The data hold about 11,000 clones, with about nine tenths observed a single time. With regard to this clone: As yet, its antigen is unknown.

Sequencing used CD4+ T cells sorted from PBMCs, obtained after allogeneic stem cell transplant with posttransplant cyclophosphamide. The sequence was obtained from a male patient aged 25-45 years who received an allogeneic stem cell transplant from a related donor, was CMV-positive, and had acute GVHD only. Part of the T cells may come from the graft donor. The chain is built from TRBV5-5 and TRBJ1-6; unclear D gene. The CDR3 protein is CASSFLLYDSPLHF. The CDR3 nucleotides are TGTGCCAGCAGCTTCCTACTCTACGATTCACCCCTCCACTTT.